One and the same sample provided the 21 T cell receptor beta chains below, sequenced in a study of Graves' ophthalmopathy and Graves' hyperthyroidism. Scientists amplified the TCR beta CDR3 regions from RNA transcripts. A first-round RT-PCR used HTBI primers, followed by a second-round multiplex PCR. TCRdb re-called the multiplex PCR reads through MiXCR, storing one row per CDR3 protein. The sample consists of about 58,000 distinct CDR3 sequences, under 55% of them appearing once. Sequencing input: peripheral blood. Receptor source: an adult woman with Graves' ophthalmopathy.

Ten or more counts support this clonotype. J is TRBJ1-4 and V is TRBV9, with D hard to call. The CDR3 is 12 amino acids. The germline V gene encodes CDR1 SGDLS and CDR2 YYNGEE. The CDR3 region has the DNA TGTACGACTCGGGGTGGAAGGGAAAAACTGTTTTTT. Its protein is CTTRGGREKLFF.

This clonotype has ten or more counts. The V and J genes are TRBV21-1 and TRBJ2-1; the D call TRBD1 from the table was never checked on the DNA. TRBV21-1 is flagged as a pseudogene. The CDR3 totals 17 residues. The chain's CDR3 is CASSKCPQDSSYNEQFF. Written as DNA, the CDR3 is TGTGCCAGCAGCAAATGCCCCCAGGACAGCTCCTACAATGAGCAGTTCTTC.

The table lists this clonotype with many counts. V is TRBV6-5 and J is TRBJ2-6; D is ambiguous. The V and J ends lost 5 bases and 0 bases respectively, with 5 bases between them. Germline-derived CDR1 and CDR2 are MNHEY and SVGAGI. The CDR3 has 14 residues. Written as DNA, the CDR3 is TGTGCCAGCAGTGACAACTCTGGGGCCAACGTCCTGACTTTC. It encodes CASSDNSGANVLTF.

This clonotype was detected once. The V call is TRBV15, the J call TRBJ2-7; no clear D gene. Germline lookup yields CDR1 LNHNV and CDR2 YYDKDF (reference sequence). CDR3 length: 14 amino acids. V was clipped by 1 base and J by 3 bases, with 10 bases between them. The CDR3, as DNA: TGTGCCACCAGCAGAGTAGGAAACGGCTACGAGCAGTACGTC. As protein: CATSRVGNGYEQYV.

In this sample, this clonotype turned up many times. V gene TRBV7-9 combines with J gene TRBJ1-2; the D gene is possibly TRBD1 (6 bases). The CDR3 covers 15 residues. V lost 5 bases, J lost 4 bases, and 17 bases lay in between. The germline V gene has CDR1 SEHNR and CDR2 FQNEAQ (reference sequence). The CDR3 region has the DNA TGTGCCAGCAGCATGACCTCCGGGACAACCTATGGCTACACCTTC. It codes for CASSMTSGTTYGYTF.

This clonotype was found many times. The chain links TRBV30 to TRBJ1-5; D is unresolved. There are 13 residues in the CDR3. V lost 1 base and J lost 4, with 8 bases in between. Per the germline V gene, CDR1 is GTSNPN and CDR2 is SVGIG (reference sequence). CDR3 nucleotide sequence: TGTGCCTGGAGTGCGCAGGATAATCAGCCCCAGCATTTT. Protein sequence: CAWSAQDNQPQHF.

The CDR3 here is CASSRDAGGGETQYF. In DNA, the CDR3 is TGTGCCAGCAGCCGAGACGCGGGAGGTGGGGAGACCCAGTACTTC. This chain connects TRBV7-9 to TRBJ2-5, with 8 bases that match TRBD2. The CDR3 covers 15 residues. The V and J ends lost 5 bases and 5 bases, in that order; junction bases with no gene match: 10. Germline CDR1 SEHNR, CDR2 FQNEAQ (reference sequence).

A remark on this clonotype: With a much larger clone just one base away, this may be a read error. J is TRBJ2-7 and V is TRBV4-1; 7 nucleotides match TRBD2. This CDR3 spans 15 amino acids. CDR1 MGHRA and CDR2 YSYEKL come from the germline V gene. V lost 1 base, J lost 2 bases, and 5 bases stayed unmatched. The CDR3: CASSQGAGTAYEQYF. CDR3 DNA sequence: TGCGCCAGCAGCCAAGGAGCGGGGACCGCCTACGAGCAGTACTTC.

In this sample, this clonotype turned up many times. The chain combines TRBV11-3 with TRBJ2-2, with no clear D. This CDR3 contains 15 residues. CDR1 and CDR2 from the germline V gene are SGHNT and YENEEA. V lost 1 base and J lost 1, with 7 bases in between. The CDR3 spells CASSLGRMNTGELFF. DNA of the CDR3: TGTGCCAGCAGCTTAGGCAGAATGAACACCGGGGAGCTGTTTTTT.

In its sample, this clonotype was seen a few times. This chain uses TRBV27 with TRBJ1-1, with D possibly matching TRBD1 (6 bases). Germline-derived CDR1 and CDR2 are MNHEY and SMNVEV (reference sequence). Trimming took 6 bases from V and 4 from J, leaving 21 bases between them. This CDR3 is built from 16 residues. CDR3 loop: CASRPETRGVSTEAFF. The CDR3 coding sequence is TGTGCCAGCAGACCAGAAACCAGGGGAGTCAGCACTGAAGCTTTCTTT.

The chain joins TRBV15 to TRBJ2-1, with 14 positions matching TRBD2. From germline, CDR1 is LNHNV and CDR2 YYDKDF (reference sequence). Losses at the gene ends were 1 base for V and 6 bases for J; bases not matched to a gene: 11. The CDR3 length is 19 residues. Written as DNA, the CDR3 is TGTGCCACCAGCAGAGCTCTTGGGACTAGCGGGGGTCCGGGCAATGAGCAGTTCTTC. The encoded protein is CATSRALGTSGGPGNEQFF.

This clonotype was found many times. The V call is TRBV5-1, the J call TRBJ1-6; 9 bases match TRBD1. Germline CDR1 reads SGHRS; CDR2 reads YFSETQ. Trimming at V came to 0 bases and at J to 9 bases, leaving 4 bases not matched to a gene. CDR3 length: 15 residues. The CDR3 DNA reads TGCGCCAGCAGCTTGGAGGGACAGGGAAGTTCACCCCTCCACTTT. Translation gives CASSLEGQGSSPLHF.

Points on this clonotype: The CDR3 does not end in the conserved phenylalanine or tryptophan, so this is likely a read error. The limits of the CDR3 on the DNA are not certain, so only TCRdb's listed CDR3 is given. The chain has TRBV20-1 and TRBJ1-3. CDR1 and CDR2 from the germline V gene are DFQATT and SNEGSKA (reference sequence). The CDR3 has 15 amino acids, counting both end residues. CDR3 sequence: CSASLASVTGNTIHI.

This clonotype was observed many times. The chain links TRBV5-1 to TRBJ2-5, with unresolved D. Germline loops: CDR1 SGHRS, CDR2 YFSETQ. V lost 0 bases and J 0 bases, leaving 12 bases between the germline ends. The CDR3 loop spans 16 amino acids. The CDR3 DNA follows: TGCGCCAGCAGCTTGGGGCAACTCGCGTACCAAGAGACCCAGTACTTC. Encoded protein: CASSLGQLAYQETQYF.

This clonotype was detected many times. The chain is built from TRBV7-9 and TRBJ1-3; D is uncertain. Trimming removed 5 bases from V and 0 bases from J, with 8 bases in between. The CDR3 length is 14 residues. From germline, CDR1 is SEHNR and CDR2 FQNEAQ (reference sequence). This CDR3 reads CASSPEYSGNTIYF. The CDR3 DNA follows: TGTGCCAGCAGCCCAGAGTACTCTGGAAACACCATATATTTT.

The genes are TRBV7-2 and TRBJ1-5, with D possibly being TRBD1 (5 bases). This CDR3 has 12 amino acids. The germline CDR1 and CDR2 sequences are SGHTA and FQGNSA. V lost 5 bases to trimming and J lost 9 bases, with 11 bases between them. The CDR3 region is CASSHGTRPQHF. CDR3 nucleotide sequence: TGTGCCAGCAGCCACGGGACTAGGCCCCAGCATTTT.

The genes are TRBV10-1 and TRBJ1-5; D is possibly TRBD1 (6 bases). The V and J ends lost 7 bases and 1 base respectively, with 20 bases between them. Germline V gene data show CDR1 as WNHNN and CDR2 as SYGVQD (reference sequence). The CDR3 has 17 residues. DNA of the CDR3: TGCGCCAGCACCGAGGGACATGTCGATGTGAGCAATCAGCCCCAGCATTTT. This codes for CASTEGHVDVSNQPQHF.

This clonotype was seen a handful of times. A single base separates this from a much larger clone, so it may be a read error. This chain connects TRBV6-5 to TRBJ1-3; D uncertain. CDR3 size: 16 residues. Germline V gene lookup returns CDR1 MNHEY and CDR2 SVGAGI. This CDR3 is CASSQKTADSGNTMYF. The CDR3 nucleotides read TGTGCCAGCAGCCAGAAGACGGCTGACTCTGGAAACACCATGTATTTT.

This clonotype was counted at least ten times. The chain is built from TRBV6-2 or TRBV6-3 and TRBJ2-3; 8 bases line up with TRBD2. Germline lookup yields CDR1 MNHEY and CDR2 SVGEGT. This CDR3 comprises 14 residues. The V gene end was trimmed by 5 bases and the J gene end by 2 bases; junction bases not matched to a gene: 3. DNA for the CDR3: TGTGCCAGCAGTATAGCGGGGCCCACAGATACGCAGTATTTT. Its translation: CASSIAGPTDTQYF.

The chain recombines TRBV14 with TRBJ1-4, with TRBD1 matching 7 bases. The CDR3 runs 13 residues. Germline V CDR1 and CDR2: SGHDN, FVKESK. The V and J ends lost 4 bases and 8 bases, in that order; junction bases with no gene match: 4. Here the CDR3 DNA reads TGTGCCAGCAGCCCGCGACAGGGAGAAAAACTGTTTTTT. Encoded protein: CASSPRQGEKLFF.

This clonotype was detected ten times or more. This chain connects TRBV4-2 to TRBJ2-7; 9 nucleotides align to TRBD2. The V gene's germline CDR1 is LGHNA and CDR2 YNFKEQ. V shed 3 bases, J shed 2 bases, and the junction held 8 bases outside the gene matches. The CDR3 has 16 amino acids. In DNA, the CDR3 is TGTGCCAGCAGCCAGAGTGATAGCGGGAGCCCCTACGAGCAGTACTTC. Translating it yields CASSQSDSGSPYEQYF.